A selection of T cell receptor beta chains follows, all from one sample in a study of shared clonotypes between healthy human individuals. The assay was immunoSEQ multiplex PCR, and TCRdb's table has in-frame clones only and misses some. The data show roughly 2,000,000 clones, just under 95% seen once. Sequencing used naive CD8+ T cells from PBMCs. The receptors were sampled from a man between 18 and 35 years old in good health. Some clones in this sample may be carry-over from other donors' samples. Both conserved end residues are part of each CDR3. Each record gives: V gene, D gene, J gene, CDR3 protein, CDR3 DNA. A D gene is named only where the DNA matches it firmly.

V: TRBV9
D: .
J: TRBJ2-7
CDR3: CASSVGAGQPYEQYF
DNA: TGTGCCAGCAGCGTAGGGGCAGGGCAGCCCTACGAGCAGTACTTC

V: TRBV18
D: TRBD1
J: TRBJ2-7
CDR3: CASSPEAQGVEQYF
DNA: TGTGCCAGCTCACCGGAAGCACAGGGGGTCGAGCAGTACTTC

V: TRBV5-1
D: .
J: TRBJ2-2
CDR3: CASSLGLLRAHGLTGELFF
DNA: TGCGCCAGCAGCTTGGGACTCCTCAGGGCCCACGGTTTAACCGGGGAGCTGTTTTTT

V: TRBV5-8
D: TRBD2
J: TRBJ2-1
CDR3: CASRGLAGGPNNEQFF
DNA: TGTGCCAGCAGGGGACTAGCGGGCGGACCGAACAATGAGCAGTTCTTC

V: TRBV7-9
D: TRBD2
J: TRBJ2-1
CDR3: CASSLGVGLAGDEQFF
DNA: TGTGCCAGCAGCTTAGGAGTTGGACTAGCGGGAGATGAGCAGTTCTTC

V: TRBV28
D: .
J: TRBJ1-2
CDR3: CASSGTNYGYTF
DNA: TGTGCCAGCAGTGGGACTAACTATGGCTACACCTTC

V: TRBV7-6
D: .
J: TRBJ2-7
CDR3: CASSLPDRPEQYF
DNA: TGTGCCAGCAGCTTACCAGACAGGCCAGAGCAGTACTTC

V: TRBV7-3
D: .
J: TRBJ2-5
CDR3: CASSLSRTDQETQYF
DNA: TGTGCCAGCAGCTTATCTCGGACGGACCAAGAGACCCAGTACTTC

V: TRBV30
D: .
J: TRBJ1-6
CDR3: CAWSVRWTDNSPLHF
DNA: TGTGCCTGGAGTGTACGTTGGACAGATAATTCACCCCTCCACTTT

V: TRBV6-5
D: .
J: TRBJ1-1
CDR3: CASSYSVNTEAFF
DNA: TGTGCCAGCAGTTACTCAGTGAACACTGAAGCTTTCTTT

V: TRBV7-9
D: .
J: TRBJ2-1
CDR3: CASSSLTSTEQFF
DNA: TGTGCCAGCAGCTCCCTGACTAGTACTGAGCAGTTCTTC